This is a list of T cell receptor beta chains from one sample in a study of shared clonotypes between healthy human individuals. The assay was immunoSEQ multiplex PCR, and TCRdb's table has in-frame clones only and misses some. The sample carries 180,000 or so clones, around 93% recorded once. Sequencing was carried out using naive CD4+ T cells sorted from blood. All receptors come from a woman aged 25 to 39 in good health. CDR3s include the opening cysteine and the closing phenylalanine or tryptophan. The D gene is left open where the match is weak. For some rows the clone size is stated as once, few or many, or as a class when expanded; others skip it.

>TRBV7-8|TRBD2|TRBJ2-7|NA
CASSFREGRSSYEQYF
TGTGCCAGCAGCTTCCGGGAGGGTAGGAGCTCCTACGAGCAGTACTTC
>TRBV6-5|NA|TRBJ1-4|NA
CASSRDRMSEKLFF
TGTGCCAGCAGCCGCGACAGGATGAGCGAAAAACTGTTTTTT
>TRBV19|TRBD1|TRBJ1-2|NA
CASSASTGAYGYTF
TGTGCCAGTAGTGCGTCGACAGGGGCCTATGGCTACACCTTC
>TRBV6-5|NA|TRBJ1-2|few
CASSYGGAGYTF
TGTGCCAGCAGTTACGGGGGCGCGGGCTACACCTTC
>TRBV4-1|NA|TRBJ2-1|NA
CASSRIQGYEQFF
TGCGCCAGCAGCCGGATACAGGGCTATGAGCAGTTCTTC
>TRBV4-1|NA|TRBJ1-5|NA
CASSPLGGGQPQHF
TGCGCCAGCAGCCCATTGGGGGGAGGTCAGCCCCAGCATTTT
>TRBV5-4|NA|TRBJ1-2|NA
CASSLEAPTINYGYTF
TGTGCCAGCAGCTTGGAGGCACCGACCATAAACTATGGCTACACCTTC
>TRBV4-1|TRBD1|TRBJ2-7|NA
CASSQLPQGARSDEQYF
TGCGCCAGCAGCCAGCTACCACAGGGGGCGCGGAGTGACGAGCAGTACTTC
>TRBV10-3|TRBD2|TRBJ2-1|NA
CAISYIAGDNNEQFF
TGTGCCATCAGTTACATAGCGGGGGATAACAATGAGCAGTTCTTC
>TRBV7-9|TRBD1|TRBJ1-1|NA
CASSWDRGWTEAFF
TGTGCCAGCAGCTGGGACAGGGGATGGACTGAAGCTTTCTTT
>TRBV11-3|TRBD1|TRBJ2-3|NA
CASSSGSGTGGTDTQYF
TGTGCCAGCAGCTCCGGTTCCGGGACAGGGGGCACAGATACGCAGTATTTT
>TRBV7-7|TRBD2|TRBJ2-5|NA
CASSSGSSGSAETQYF
TGTGCCAGCAGCTCTGGGAGTAGCGGGAGTGCGGAGACCCAGTACTTC
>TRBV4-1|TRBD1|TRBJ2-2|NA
CASSPGGTGELFF
TGCGCCAGCAGCCCAGGGGGCACCGGGGAGCTGTTTTTT
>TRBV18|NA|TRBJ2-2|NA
CASSPVQNTGELFF
TGTGCCAGCTCACCAGTACAGAACACCGGGGAGCTGTTTTTT
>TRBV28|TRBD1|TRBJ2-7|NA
CASSLGTENEQYF
TGTGCCAGCAGTTTAGGGACAGAAAACGAGCAGTACTTC
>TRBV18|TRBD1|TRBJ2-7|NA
CASSPTGVLSYEQYF
TGTGCCAGCTCACCGACAGGGGTGCTATCCTACGAGCAGTACTTC
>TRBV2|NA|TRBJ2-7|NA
CASSEATLRLTGVDEQYF
TGTGCCAGCAGTGAAGCCACTTTACGACTAACGGGAGTCGACGAGCAGTACTTC
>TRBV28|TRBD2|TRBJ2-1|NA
CASSLSGRVEFF
TGTGCCAGCAGTCTAAGCGGGAGGGTTGAGTTCTTC
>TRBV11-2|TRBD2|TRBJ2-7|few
CASRLAGPYEQYF
TGTGCCAGCAGACTAGCGGGGCCCTACGAGCAGTACTTC
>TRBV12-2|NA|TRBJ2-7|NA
CASRSTRLAGDYEQYF
TGTGCAAGTCGCTCCACGCGACTAGCGGGAGATTACGAGCAGTACTTC
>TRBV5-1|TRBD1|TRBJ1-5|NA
CASSLGGTGNQPQHF
TGCGCCAGCAGCTTGGGGGGGACAGGGAATCAGCCCCAGCATTTT
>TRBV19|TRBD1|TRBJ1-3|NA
CASSVQGSPSSGNTIYF
TGTGCCAGTAGCGTACAGGGGTCTCCAAGCTCTGGAAACACCATATATTTT
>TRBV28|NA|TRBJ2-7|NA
CASVSKERLAIHEQYF
TGTGCCAGCGTCTCTAAAGAGCGCCTAGCTATCCACGAGCAGTACTTC
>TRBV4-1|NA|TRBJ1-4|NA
CASSQPTGAPNEKLFF
TGCGCCAGCAGCCAACCAACAGGCGCACCTAATGAAAAACTGTTTTTT
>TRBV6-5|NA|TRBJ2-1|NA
CASSYSRTIPPNEQFF
TGTGCCAGCAGTTACTCGAGGACTATTCCCCCCAATGAGCAGTTCTTC
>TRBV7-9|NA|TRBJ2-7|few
CASSLTGPSSYEQYF
TGTGCCAGCAGCTTAACGGGGCCGAGCTCCTACGAGCAGTACTTC
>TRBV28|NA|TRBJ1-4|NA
CASSVGANEKLFF
TGTGCCAGCAGTGTGGGGGCGAATGAAAAACTGTTTTTT
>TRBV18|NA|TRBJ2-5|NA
CASSFQGVQETQYF
TGTGCCAGCTCGTTCCAGGGTGTCCAAGAGACCCAGTACTTC
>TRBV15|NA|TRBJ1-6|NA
CATSAPPPSPLHF
TGTGCCACCAGCGCCCCCCCGCCTTCACCCCTCCACTTT
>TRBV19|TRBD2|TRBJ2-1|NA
CASPSGYNEQFF
TGTGCCAGCCCTAGCGGATACAATGAGCAGTTCTTC
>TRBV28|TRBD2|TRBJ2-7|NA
CASIPSSGTYEQYF
TGTGCCAGCATTCCGTCTAGCGGAACTTACGAGCAGTACTTC
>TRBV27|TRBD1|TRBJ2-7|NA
CASSPGTGLRFTYEQYF
TGTGCCAGCAGCCCCGGGACAGGTCTTCGCTTCACCTACGAGCAGTACTTC
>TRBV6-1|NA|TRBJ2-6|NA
CASSAPSSGANVLTF
TGTGCCAGCAGTGCGCCCTCCTCTGGGGCCAACGTCCTGACTTTC
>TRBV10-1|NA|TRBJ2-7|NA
CASLESSASYEQYF
TGCGCCAGCCTTGAAAGTTCCGCCTCCTACGAGCAGTACTTC
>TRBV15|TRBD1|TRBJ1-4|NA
CATSTLTGRSEKLFF
TGTGCCACCAGCACATTGACAGGGAGGAGTGAAAAACTGTTTTTT
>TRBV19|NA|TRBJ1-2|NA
CASSRTGDYGYTF
TGTGCCAGTAGTCGGACGGGGGACTACGGCTACACCTTC
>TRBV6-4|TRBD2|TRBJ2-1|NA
CASLSGRAVEQFF
TGTGCCAGCCTTAGCGGGAGGGCCGTTGAGCAGTTCTTC
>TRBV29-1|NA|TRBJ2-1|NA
CSPRGGLHEQFF
TGCAGCCCCCGAGGGGGTCTCCATGAGCAGTTCTTC
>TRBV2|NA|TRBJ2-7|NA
CASSPDSPEQYF
TGTGCCAGCAGTCCGGACTCCCCCGAGCAGTACTTC
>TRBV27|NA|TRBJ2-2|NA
CASSSFLGLSPTGELFF
TGTGCCAGCAGTTCCTTCCTGGGACTCTCTCCCACCGGGGAGCTGTTTTTT
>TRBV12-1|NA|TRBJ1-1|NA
CASRKRGRIVSTEAFF
TGTGCCAGCAGAAAGCGCGGACGTATTGTTTCAACTGAAGCTTTCTTT
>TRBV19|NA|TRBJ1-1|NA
CASSKGRRFEAFF
TGTGCCAGTAGTAAGGGGCGACGGTTTGAAGCTTTCTTT